The 29 T cell receptor beta chains presented below share a single source sample, sequenced in a study of shared clonotypes between healthy human individuals. Profiled with immunoSEQ multiplex PCR; TCRdb holds only in-frame clones, not every one. This sample has approximately 2.3 million clones; more than 85% occur once, and the top ten carry about 0.39%. The specimen was naive CD4+ T cells from PBMCs. This sample's subset: CD45RA+ positively selected. These receptors all stem from a man between 18 and 35 years old in good health. Some clones in this sample may be carry-over from other donors' samples.

The chain uses TRBV5-4 and TRBJ2-2, with D uncertain. Germline-derived CDR1 and CDR2 are SGHNT and YYREEE (reference sequence). There are 16 residues in the CDR3. V gave up 0 bases and J gave up 1 base, with 10 bases separating them. In nucleotides, the CDR3 is TGTGCCAGCAGCTTGGGTGCTGGAGAGAACACCGGGGAGCTGTTTTTT. This gives the protein CASSLGAGENTGELFF.

The chain uses TRBV7-2 and TRBJ2-7, with D unclear. Trimming took off 5 bases at V and 4 bases at J, with 18 bases between the two ends. Germline loops: CDR1 SGHTA, CDR2 FQGNSA. CDR3 length equals 15 residues. The CDR3 loop is CASSPGRRAVYEQYF. As DNA, the CDR3 is TGTGCCAGCAGCCCAGGACGGCGTGCGGTGTACGAGCAGTACTTC.

The gene calls are TRBV7-9 and TRBJ2-7; 7 bases align to TRBD1. CDR1 is SEHNR and CDR2 is FQNEAQ in the germline V gene (reference sequence). V gave up 4 bases and J gave up 5 bases; unmatched junction bases: 11. The CDR3 sequence is 15 residues long. The CDR3 coding sequence is TGTGCCAGCAGCTCCAGGGGGTCCTTGGTGAACGAGCAGTACTTC. Protein sequence: CASSSRGSLVNEQYF.

The chain uses TRBV7-9 and TRBJ1-2; D remains unclear. CDR1 and CDR2 (germline): SEHNR, FQNEAQ (reference sequence). This CDR3 comprises 14 residues. V was shortened by 3 bases and J by 2 bases, with 10 bases between the two germline ends. In nucleotides, the CDR3 is TGTGCCAGCAGCTTCCCCCTGGTCAACTATGGCTACACCTTC. Translation: CASSFPLVNYGYTF. Full variable domain (rest looked up from reference TRBV7-9 and TRBJ1-2): DTGVSQNPRHKITKRGQNVTFRCDPISEHNRLYWYRQTLGQGPEFLTYFQNEAQLEKSRLLSDRFSAERPKGSFSTLEIQRTEQGDSAMYLCASSFPLVNYGYTFGSGTRLTVV.

The gene calls are TRBV27 and TRBJ2-2; D gene uncertain. The CDR3 contains 16 residues. Per the germline V gene, CDR1 is MNHEY and CDR2 is SMNVEV (reference sequence). Trimming shortened V by 1 base and J by 4 bases, and 13 bases separated the two germline ends. For the CDR3, the DNA is TGTGCCAGCAGTTTATTCCCCAGGCTCGCCACCGGGGAGCTGTTTTTT. Protein: CASSLFPRLATGELFF.

The chain recombines TRBV5-4 with TRBJ2-1; 9 bases are a match to TRBD1. The length of the CDR3 is 16 residues. Trimming removed 1 base from V and 7 bases from J; junction bases left unmatched: 9. Per the germline V gene, CDR1 is SGHNT and CDR2 is YYREEE (reference sequence). The CDR3: CASSLLGQGVANEQFF. CDR3 coding DNA: TGTGCCAGCAGCTTGCTGGGACAGGGTGTTGCAAATGAGCAGTTCTTC.

V is TRBV6-1 and J is TRBJ1-5, with a tentative D call TRBD1 (5 bases). The V end was cut by 7 bases, the J end by 5 bases, with 12 bases between. Per the germline V gene, CDR1 is MNHNS and CDR2 is SASEGT. CDR3 length equals 13 residues. The CDR3, as DNA: TGTGCCAGCAATAAACCGGGGGATCAGCCCCAGCATTTT. Amino acids: CASNKPGDQPQHF.

This sequence joins TRBV11-1 and TRBJ2-3; TRBD1 matches at 9 bases. The CDR3 contains 15 residues. The germline gives CDR1 SGHAT, CDR2 FQDESV (reference sequence). V dropped 5 bases and J dropped 4; count of bases not matched to a gene: 7. The CDR3 DNA follows: TGTGCCAGCAGCCCTTACAGGGGGCTAGCAGATACGCAGTATTTT. Its translation is CASSPYRGLADTQYF.

The V gene is TRBV7-2, the J gene TRBJ2-7, with a possible D match to TRBD2 (6 bases). Germline lookup yields CDR1 SGHTA and CDR2 FQGNSA. The CDR3 consists of 15 residues. The V and J ends lost 1 base and 2 bases respectively, with 12 bases between them. Written as DNA, the CDR3 is TGTGCCAGCAGCTTAGTACGGCTAGCGCCCTACGAGCAGTACTTC. Protein: CASSLVRLAPYEQYF.

Comment on this clone: The limits of the CDR3 on the DNA are not certain, so only TCRdb's listed CDR3 is given. The chain has TRBV28 and TRBJ2-7; TRBD2 is the table's D call, not checked against the DNA. Germline CDR1 and CDR2: MDHEN and SYDVKM. With termini counted, the CDR3 has 13 amino acids. The CDR3 loop reads CASTPWASGTRYF.

Comments on this clone: The same CDR3 also results from other DNA sequences found in this sample. The V gene is TRBV5-1, the J gene TRBJ2-5; D unresolved. The CDR3 spans 12 residues. CDR1 and CDR2 (germline): SGHRS, YFSETQ. The V end was cut by 0 bases, the J end by 5 bases, with 5 bases between. The CDR3 region has the DNA TGCGCCAGCAGCTTGGCCGAGGAGACCCAGTACTTC. This translates into CASSLAEETQYF.

The rearrangement joins TRBV5-5 to TRBJ2-7, with TRBD1 matching over 9 bases. Germline loops: CDR1 SGHKS, CDR2 YYEKEE (reference sequence). CDR3 length: 15 amino acids. The ends lost 2 bases at V and 5 bases at J; junction bases unmatched: 8. CDR3 protein: CASSFPGQGYNEQYF. The CDR3 DNA is TGTGCCAGCAGCTTTCCGGGACAGGGATATAACGAGCAGTACTTC.

This rearrangement joins TRBV29-1 to TRBJ1-2, with 9 bases matching TRBD1. Losses at the gene ends were 5 bases for V and 4 bases for J; bases not matched to a gene: 5. The CDR3 contains 13 residues. CDR1 is SQVTM, CDR2 ANQGSEA, per germline. CDR3 in DNA: TGCAGCGTTTCTGACAGGGGGGCCTATGGCTACACCTTC. It encodes CSVSDRGAYGYTF.

This rearrangement joins TRBV18 to TRBJ2-7; 8 bases align to TRBD1. The CDR3 has 17 residues. Germline values: CDR1 KGHSH, CDR2 LQKENI. V lost 0 bases to trimming and J lost 7 bases; unmatched junction nucleotides: 14. CDR3 sequence: CASSPPFGQGVGWEQYF. CDR3 sequence (DNA): TGTGCCAGCTCACCACCGTTCGGACAGGGCGTCGGGTGGGAGCAGTACTTC.

The V call is TRBV19, the J call TRBJ2-5, with D perhaps TRBD2 (5 bases). Germline V lookup: CDR1 LNHDA, CDR2 SQIVND (reference sequence). V dropped 9 bases and J dropped 5 bases, with 10 bases sitting between them. The CDR3 extends over 11 amino acids. CDR3 coding DNA: TGTGCCAGCGGGGTCGGGGAGACCCAGTACTTC. This codes for CASGVGETQYF.

The rearrangement uses TRBV30 and TRBJ1-5; D ambiguous. V lost 0 bases and J 7 bases, leaving 13 bases between the germline ends. Germline V gene data show CDR1 as GTSNPN and CDR2 as SVGIG (reference sequence). The CDR3 is 14 residues long. The CDR3 protein is CAWSVLTGGQPQHF. CDR3 in DNA: TGTGCCTGGAGTGTACTCACGGGCGGACAGCCCCAGCATTTT.

This sequence joins TRBV5-6 and TRBJ2-1; 7 nucleotides align to TRBD2. CDR3 length: 15 residues. V gave up 4 bases and J gave up 2 bases; unmatched junction bases: 6. Looked up from germline, CDR1 is SGHDT and CDR2 is YYEEEE. The CDR3 spells CASSRRAGTYNEQFF. The CDR3 nucleotides are TGTGCCAGCAGCCGTAGAGCGGGAACCTACAATGAGCAGTTCTTC.

This clone has only one observation. J is TRBJ1-3 and V is TRBV11-2; no clear D. V lost 5 bases to trimming and J lost 0 bases, with 8 bases between them. In germline, CDR1 is SGHAT, CDR2 FQNNGV. This CDR3 is 14 amino acids long. As DNA, the CDR3 is TGTGCCAGCAGCCATACAAACTCTGGAAACACCATATATTTT. This encodes CASSHTNSGNTIYF.

This clone showed up just once. The gene calls are TRBV7-7 and TRBJ2-3; a possible D gene is TRBD1 (6 bases). The V gene lost 4 bases and the J gene lost 5 bases, with 10 bases spanning the gap. From germline, CDR1 is SSHAT and CDR2 FNYEAQ (reference sequence). The CDR3 extends over 13 amino acids. The CDR3 DNA follows: TGTGCCAGCAGCTCCGGACAGCAAGATACGCAGTATTTT. Its translation is CASSSGQQDTQYF.

V and J are TRBV6-6 and TRBJ2-5; D may be TRBD2 (5 bases). This CDR3 spans 14 amino acids. Germline V lookup: CDR1 MNHNY, CDR2 SVGAGI (reference sequence). V lost 5 bases and J lost 1, with 11 bases in between. The CDR3 region has the DNA TGTGCCAGCAGTGCCACTAGACCCCAAGAGACCCAGTACTTC. Translating it yields CASSATRPQETQYF.

V gene TRBV2 combines with J gene TRBJ1-4, with unresolved D. The germline V gene encodes CDR1 SNHLY and CDR2 FYNNEI. The CDR3 has 13 residues. The V end lost 5 bases, the J end lost 5 bases, and 9 bases lay between the germline ends. CDR3 protein: CASSPERNEKLFF. For the CDR3, the DNA is TGTGCCAGCAGTCCTGAGAGGAATGAAAAACTGTTTTTT.

This chain connects TRBV11-2 to TRBJ2-7; D perhaps matches TRBD1 (6 bases). Germline V gene data show CDR1 as SGHAT and CDR2 as FQNNGV. Trimming took off 3 bases at V and 3 bases at J, with 9 bases between the two ends. CDR3 length: 13 residues. The CDR3 DNA reads TGTGCCAGCAGCTTTGGGACAATCTACGAGCAGTACTTC. This codes for CASSFGTIYEQYF.

The chain combines TRBV6-9 with TRBJ2-1, with 8 bases that match TRBD1. V lost 4 bases to trimming and J lost 7 bases; unmatched junction nucleotides: 15. CDR1 MNHGY and CDR2 SVAAGI come from the germline V gene. CDR3 length: 17 residues. The CDR3 DNA sequence: TGTGCCAGCAGTTTCCCCCCAGGGGGCCGAGGGTCGAATGAGCAGTTCTTC. Translation gives CASSFPPGGRGSNEQFF.

J is TRBJ2-7 and V is TRBV11-2, with D maybe TRBD2 (5 bases). Germline values: CDR1 SGHAT, CDR2 FQNNGV. This CDR3 comprises 13 residues. Trimming took off 6 bases at V and 4 bases at J, with 13 bases between the two ends. CDR3 in amino acids: CASSLDSKYEQYF. Here the CDR3 DNA reads TGTGCCAGCAGTCTGGACTCAAAATACGAGCAGTACTTC.

This clone was seen only once. J is TRBJ2-7 and V is TRBV5-1, with no clear D. The CDR3 totals 15 residues. V lost 4 bases to trimming and J lost 3 bases, with 17 bases between them. Germline V CDR1 and CDR2: SGHRS, YFSETQ. Written as DNA, the CDR3 is TGCGCCAGCAGCCCTCCTCCCGGAGATTACTACGAGCAGTACTTC. Its translation: CASSPPPGDYYEQYF.

V and J are TRBV10-3 and TRBJ1-1, with unresolved D. This CDR3 is built from 14 residues. Germline V gene data show CDR1 as ENHRY and CDR2 as SYGVKD. The ends were cut back, 6 bases at V and 1 base at J, with 12 bases in the middle. The CDR3 sequence: CAIRTDPQNTEAFF. The CDR3 DNA sequence: TGTGCCATCAGGACGGACCCCCAGAACACTGAAGCTTTCTTT.

This chain links TRBV5-4 with TRBJ2-7; 9 bases map to TRBD2. The V gene's germline CDR1 is SGHNT and CDR2 YYREEE (reference sequence). Trimming at V came to 0 bases and at J to 6 bases, leaving 7 bases not matched to a gene. This CDR3 has 15 amino acids. The CDR3 DNA sequence: TGTGCCAGCAGCTTGGGAGTAGCGGGAGAACTCGAGCAGTACTTC. Translated, it gives CASSLGVAGELEQYF.

This chain links TRBV7-3 with TRBJ2-3; D remains ambiguous. Trimming cost V 1 base and J 6 bases, with 8 bases left between them. The CDR3 spans 13 residues. The germline CDR1 and CDR2 sequences are SGHTA and FQGTGA. CDR3 loop: CASSLIRLDTQYF. The CDR3 DNA is TGTGCCAGCAGCTTAATTCGGTTGGATACGCAGTATTTT.

This clone came up once. The CDR3, as DNA: TGTGCCAGCAGTTTATACAGGGTGAACACTGAAGCTTTCTTT. Translating gives CASSLYRVNTEAFF. J is TRBJ1-1 and V is TRBV28; TRBD1 might be the D (6 bases). This CDR3 has 14 residues. The germline V gene has CDR1 MDHEN and CDR2 SYDVKM. V lost 1 base and J 0 bases, leaving 6 bases between the germline ends.